Below are 19 T cell receptor beta chains sequenced from a single sample in a study of blood T cell repertoires in COVID-19 (TCRdb year 2020). Libraries were made using the immunoSEQ multiplex PCR assay. The clones in this table, taken by TCRdb from immuneACCESS, are in-frame only. Not every clone is retained; where verified, under half of the shortfall comes from an unresolved V gene, and the cause of the rest is unknown. The sample includes 150,000 to 200,000 clones, with roughly 85% observed a single time. In total, the top ten clones hold 26% of the sample. The sequencing input was peripheral blood. The receptors here all came from a woman aged 65 to 85 with acute or convalescent COVID-19.

The chain employs TRBV5-1 and TRBJ2-3, with 8 bases aligning to TRBD2. Germline V lookup: CDR1 SGHRS, CDR2 YFSETQ. V was clipped by 3 bases and J by 3 bases; unmatched bases: 9. The CDR3 runs 16 residues. This chain's CDR3 is CASSSVSGRGTDTQYF. Here the CDR3 DNA reads TGCGCCAGCAGCTCCGTTTCCGGGAGGGGAACAGATACGCAGTATTTT.

The rearrangement links TRBV5-1 to TRBJ1-2; possible D gene TRBD1, 5 bases. Germline V gene data show CDR1 as SGHRS and CDR2 as YFSETQ. The CDR3 contains 17 residues. V lost 4 bases and J lost 8, with 27 bases in between. This CDR3 is CASSLEGELSGGEGYTF. The DNA for the CDR3 is TGCGCCAGCAGCCTTGAAGGAGAACTTTCGGGGGGAGAAGGCTACACCTTC.

CDR3 in amino acids: CASSVAPGTGSTEAFF. DNA for the CDR3: TGTGCCAGCAGCGTAGCCCCAGGGACAGGGTCTACTGAAGCTTTCTTT. V usage is TRBV3-1 (or the pseudogene TRBV3-2) and J usage is TRBJ1-1, with 9 bases fitting TRBD1. The CDR3 totals 16 residues. Germline V CDR1 and CDR2: LGHDT, YNNKEL (reference sequence). The J segment lost 5 bases and the V segment lost 5 bases, leaving 12 bases of the junction unmatched.

The V gene is TRBV27, the J gene TRBJ1-6, with 7 bases fitting TRBD1. J lost 8 bases, V lost 2 bases, and 9 bases had no gene match. The germline gives CDR1 MNHEY, CDR2 SMNVEV (reference sequence). The CDR3 sequence is 16 residues long. CDR3 residues: CASSLKYRDSYSPLHF. The CDR3 region has the DNA TGTGCCAGCAGTTTAAAATACCGGGACAGTTATTCACCCCTCCACTTT.

V usage is TRBV12-3 or TRBV12-4 and J usage is TRBJ2-7; TRBD1 matches at 7 bases. V shed 1 base, J shed 6 bases, and the junction held 3 bases outside the gene matches. The CDR3 length is 13 residues. In DNA, the CDR3 is TGTGCCAGCAGTTTAGGACAGGGTTCCGAGCAGTACTTC. This codes for CASSLGQGSEQYF.

The chain is built from TRBV5-4 and TRBJ2-2; 7 positions agree with TRBD1. The CDR3 sequence is 15 residues long. Germline CDR1 and CDR2: SGHNT and YYREEE (reference sequence). J gave up 1 base and V 4 bases, and 4 bases lay outside the gene matches. The CDR3 DNA is TGTGCCAGCAGCATTGACAGGGAGAACACCGGGGAGCTGTTTTTT. Translation gives CASSIDRENTGELFF.

This clone was counted a single time. CDR3 DNA: TGTGCCAGCAGCCTAATGGGGTCTAGCGGGAAAGCCGATGAGCAGTTCTTC. Amino acids: CASSLMGSSGKADEQFF. The chain employs TRBV4-2 and TRBJ2-1; 9 bases match TRBD2. J lost 8 bases, V lost 4 bases, and 15 bases had no gene match. Germline CDR1 LGHNA, CDR2 YNFKEQ. The CDR3 is 17 amino acids.

This chain joins TRBV3-1 (or the pseudogene TRBV3-2) and TRBJ2-7; 9 nucleotides match TRBD1. This CDR3 has 16 amino acids. CDR1 is LGHDT and CDR2 is YNNKEL in the germline V gene (reference sequence). J gave up 0 bases and V 1 base, and 4 bases lay outside the gene matches. CDR3 residues: CASSQVGTGNSYEQYF. As DNA, the CDR3 is TGTGCCAGCAGCCAAGTAGGGACAGGGAACTCCTACGAGCAGTACTTC.

The J gene is TRBJ2-1, the V gene TRBV6-2 or TRBV6-3, with unresolved D. CDR1 MNHEY and CDR2 SVGEGT come from the germline V gene. This CDR3 comprises 12 residues. With 1 base removed from V and 8 bases from J, the gap between germline ends came to 6 bases. For the CDR3, the DNA is TGTGCCAGCAGTTACTTTCGCGATGAGCAGTTCTTC. It translates to CASSYFRDEQFF.

This chain connects TRBV7-9 to TRBJ2-3, with unresolved D. The V gene lost 8 bases and the J gene lost 5 bases, with 14 bases spanning the gap. This CDR3 has 13 amino acids. Germline CDR1 reads SEHNR; CDR2 reads FQNEAQ (reference sequence). Here the CDR3 DNA reads TGTGCCAGCTCACTCTCGGGTATAGATACGCAGTATTTT. Translating it yields CASSLSGIDTQYF. Combining the CDR3 with reference TRBV7-9 and TRBJ2-3 gives the whole variable domain DTGVSQNPRHKITKRGQNVTFRCDPISEHNRLYWYRQTLGQGPEFLTYFQNEAQLEKSRLLSDRFSAERPKGSFSTLEIQRTEQGDSAMYLCASSLSGIDTQYFGPGTRLTVL.

The chain has TRBV2 and TRBJ2-2; D remains unclear. Germline CDR1 SNHLY, CDR2 FYNNEI. The CDR3 contains 12 residues. Trimming removed 0 bases from V and 13 bases from J, with 9 bases in between. The CDR3, as DNA: TGTGCCAGCAGTGAAGCCGGGTTTGGGCTGTTTTTT. Translated, it gives CASSEAGFGLFF. Looking up the rest from reference TRBV2 and TRBJ2-2 gives the full variable domain: EPEVTQTPSHQVTQMGQEVILRCVPISNHLYFYWYRQILGQKVEFLVSFYNNEISEKSEIFDDQFSVERPDGSNFTLKIRSTKLEDSAMYFCASSEAGFGLFFGEGSRLTVL.

The genes are TRBV28 and TRBJ2-1, with D possibly being TRBD2 (5 bases). V shed 4 bases and J shed 4 bases, with 17 bases lying between them. Germline values: CDR1 MDHEN, CDR2 SYDVKM. This CDR3 has 16 residues. CDR3 in amino acids: CASSSRVASLYNEQFF. The CDR3 nucleotides are TGTGCCAGCAGTTCCCGTGTTGCTAGCTTGTACAATGAGCAGTTCTTC.

The chain links TRBV24-1 to TRBJ2-1; 11 bases match TRBD2. The V and J ends lost 3 bases and 12 bases, in that order; junction bases with no gene match: 12. Germline values: CDR1 KGHDR, CDR2 SFDVKD. CDR3 size: 16 residues. CDR3 loop: CATSDGTSGGIFGQFF. The CDR3 DNA reads TGTGCCACCAGTGATGGAACTAGCGGGGGCATTTTTGGGCAGTTCTTC.

This chain links TRBV24-1 with TRBJ2-3; TRBD1 agrees at 10 bases. The CDR3 has 16 residues. Germline-derived CDR1 and CDR2 are KGHDR and SFDVKD. V lost 5 bases, J lost 2 bases, and 6 bases stayed unmatched. The CDR3 nucleotides are TGTGCCACCAGTGCTAGACAGGGGGCGCCCACAGATACGCAGTATTTT. Protein product: CATSARQGAPTDTQYF.

This chain links TRBV5-1 with TRBJ2-2; 8 bases map to TRBD1. The V segment lost 7 bases and the J segment 2 bases; nucleotides outside the gene matches: 13. Per germline, CDR1 SGHRS and CDR2 YFSETQ. This CDR3 has 17 residues. CDR3 protein: CASGITGGTGNTGELFF. The CDR3 coding sequence is TGCGCCAGCGGAATTACCGGCGGGACAGGAAACACCGGGGAGCTGTTTTTT.

The chain recombines TRBV7-7 with TRBJ2-2; no clear D. Germline V gene data show CDR1 as SSHAT and CDR2 as FNYEAQ (reference sequence). V lost 2 bases and J lost 0, with 4 bases in between. CDR3 length: 14 residues. Here the CDR3 DNA reads TGTGCCAGCAGCTTAAACTCGAACACCGGGGAGCTGTTTTTT. Encoded protein: CASSLNSNTGELFF.

In this sample, this clone turned up a few times. V is TRBV30 and J is TRBJ2-5, with TRBD2 matching 11 bases. Germline CDR1 and CDR2: GTSNPN and SVGIG (reference sequence). V shed 3 bases and J 0 bases; nucleotides not matched to a gene: 9. This CDR3 has 17 amino acids. The CDR3 loop is CAWRGTSGIKYQETQYF. The CDR3 nucleotides read TGTGCCTGGAGAGGGACTAGCGGCATAAAGTACCAAGAGACCCAGTACTTC. Combining the CDR3 with reference TRBV30 and TRBJ2-5 gives the whole variable domain SQTIHQWPATLVQPVGSPLSLECTVEGTSNPNLYWYRQAAGRGLQLLFYSVGIGQISSEVPQNLSASRPQDRQFILSSKKLLLSDSGFYLCAWRGTSGIKYQETQYFGPGTRLLVL.

In this sample, this clone turned up a few times. In DNA, the CDR3 is TGTGCCAGCAGCCAAGATATGGGACAGGGCGGAAAACTGTTTTTT. Translating it yields CASSQDMGQGGKLFF. The chain uses TRBV4-2 and TRBJ1-4, with 9 bases fitting TRBD1. V shed 0 bases, J shed 10 bases, and the junction held 6 bases outside the gene matches. Germline V gene data show CDR1 as LGHNA and CDR2 as YNFKEQ. The CDR3 loop spans 15 amino acids.

The rearrangement joins TRBV3-1 (or the pseudogene TRBV3-2) to TRBJ1-1; D remains ambiguous. Trimming took off 0 bases at V and 1 base at J, with 3 bases between the two ends. CDR1 LGHDT and CDR2 YNNKEL come from the germline V gene (reference sequence). The CDR3 has 13 amino acids. The CDR3 loop reads CASSQDRNTEAFF. The CDR3 DNA is TGTGCCAGCAGCCAAGATAGGAACACTGAAGCTTTCTTT.